This T cell receptor (beta chain) was recovered during a study of blood T cell repertoires in COVID-19. Study information: The samples span acute and convalescent COVID-19 from the United States, Italy and Spain. PBMCs, B-cell-depleted T cells, or T cells provided the cDNA or gDNA that made up the material.

Source study methods: Amplification with reference gene primers provided the estimates of nucleated cell counts. The protocol was immunoSEQ multiplex PCR, while the TCRdb copy is restricted to in-frame clones and leaves out a portion. Clone size and the V and J calls come from that table; the DNA yielded D and trimming. The table has about 64,000 clones, roughly four fifths seen once. The CDR3 is 13 residues long. Germline V lookup: CDR1 MNHEY, CDR2 SVGEGT. The germline V and J ends were trimmed by 2 bases and 2 bases, with 5 bases remaining between them. Sequenced input: peripheral blood. The chain is built from TRBV6-2 or TRBV6-3 and TRBJ2-3, with no clear D. This clonotype was obtained from a human donor in a cohort sampled during active COVID-19. CDR3 loop: CASSYVATDTQYF. CDR3 DNA sequence: TGTGCCAGCAGTTACGTAGCCACAGATACGCAGTATTTT.